This T cell receptor (beta chain) was found in a study of blood T cell repertoires in COVID-19. Study-level background: PBMCs, B-cell-depleted T cells, or T cells were the source of the cDNA or gDNA that made up the material.

The CDR3 length is 15 residues. Trimming stripped 1 base from V and 4 bases from J, with 13 bases between. Per germline, CDR1 MNHNS and CDR2 SASEGT. TCRdb's copy holds only in-frame clones and misses some; the assay was immunoSEQ multiplex PCR. The repertoire consists of roughly 150,000 clones, with roughly nine tenths occurring once and the leading ten covering about 2.5%. This sequence joins TRBV6-1 and TRBJ1-2, with unresolved D. Material: peripheral blood. The sequence derives from a woman in her seventies with acute or convalescent COVID-19. This CDR3 is CASSEGEGRVYGYTF. The CDR3 nucleotides are TGTGCCAGCAGTGAAGGGGAAGGGAGGGTCTATGGCTACACCTTC.